The 21 T cell receptor beta chains listed next were all sequenced from one sample in a study of T cell responses to AZD1222 COVID-19 vaccine. Method: immunoSEQ multiplex PCR; TCRdb's copy keeps in-frame clones and lacks some. The sample yields about 120,000 clones, around 85% seen once. This specimen consisted of peripheral blood, obtained on day 0 of AZD1222 vaccination. Receptors originate from an adult in good health.

The CDR3 sequence: CASSLEYNSPLHF. The CDR3 bases are TGTGCCAGCAGCTTAGAGTATAATTCACCCCTCCACTTT. The chain recombines TRBV11-2 with TRBJ1-6; D not resolved. The CDR3 has 13 residues. V was clipped by 0 bases and J by 4 bases, with 1 base between them. Germline values: CDR1 SGHAT, CDR2 FQNNGV. Variable domain in full (rest from reference TRBV11-2 and TRBJ1-6): EAGVAQSPRYKIIEKRQSVAFWCNPISGHATLYWYQQILGQGPKLLIQFQNNGVVDDSQLPKDRFSAERLKGVDSTLKIQPAKLEDSAVYLCASSLEYNSPLHFGNGTRLTVT.

CDR3 in amino acids: CASGGSPLNTEAFF. The CDR3 bases are TGTGCCAGCGGCGGGTCCCCTCTGAACACTGAAGCTTTCTTT. The genes are TRBV18 and TRBJ1-1; D is undetermined. The CDR3 extends over 14 amino acids. Deletions cut 8 bases from V and 0 bases from J, with 13 bases between. Germline lookup yields CDR1 KGHSH and CDR2 LQKENI.

The chain employs TRBV7-2 and TRBJ2-7; a weak D match, TRBD2 (5 bases). The V gene's germline CDR1 is SGHTA and CDR2 FQGNSA. The CDR3 spans 14 residues. The germline V and J ends were trimmed by 6 bases and 7 bases, with 19 bases remaining between them. This chain's CDR3 is CASSLPNGVGEQYF. CDR3 DNA sequence: TGTGCCAGCAGTCTCCCTAACGGGGTTGGGGAGCAGTACTTC.

This clone came up once. The chain combines TRBV6-5 with TRBJ2-7; D may be TRBD1 or TRBD2 (7 bases each). This CDR3 comprises 15 residues. Germline V gives CDR1 MNHEY, CDR2 SVGAGI. Trimming shortened V by 2 bases and J by 4 bases, and 15 bases separated the two germline ends. CDR3 in DNA: TGTGCCAGCAGTTACGACGGGGGGACAGTTTACGAGCAGTACTTC. Amino acids: CASSYDGGTVYEQYF.

This clone has just one count. The CDR3 loop is CASHLGGGHSYEQYF. CDR3 nucleotide sequence: TGTGCCAGCCACCTCGGAGGGGGGCACTCCTACGAGCAGTACTTC. The V gene is TRBV6-6, the J gene TRBJ2-7; D may match TRBD1 or TRBD2 (6 bases each). Trimming shortened V by 8 bases and J by 0 bases, and 17 bases separated the two germline ends. CDR3 length: 15 amino acids. Germline V CDR1 and CDR2: MNHNY, SVGAGI (reference sequence).

The chain combines TRBV7-9 with TRBJ1-2; 10 bases align to TRBD1. CDR1 is SEHNR, CDR2 FQNEAQ, per germline (reference sequence). The CDR3 loop spans 15 amino acids. The trim removed 5 bases at V and 8 bases at J, leaving 11 bases unmatched. CDR3 sequence: CASSAWDRGLRGYTF. The CDR3 region has the DNA TGTGCCAGCAGCGCCTGGGACAGGGGCCTGCGAGGCTACACCTTC.

The sample holds one count of this clone. The chain employs TRBV15 and TRBJ2-7; no firm D call. V was trimmed by 5 bases and J by 3 bases, leaving 5 bases between them. From germline, CDR1 is LNHNV and CDR2 YYDKDF (reference sequence). This CDR3 is built from 11 residues. The CDR3, as DNA: TGTGCCACCAGCTCAGGCTACGAGCAGTACTTC. This gives the protein CATSSGYEQYF.

The chain recombines TRBV3-1 (or the pseudogene TRBV3-2) with TRBJ2-5; TRBD2 aligns across 8 bases. Trimming took 4 bases from V and 1 from J; bases not matched to a gene: 8. The germline V gene encodes CDR1 LGHDT and CDR2 YNNKEL (reference sequence). There are 16 residues in the CDR3. Here the CDR3 DNA reads TGTGCCAGCAGCCCCTGGGATAGCGGGGTCCAAGAGACCCAGTACTTC. Translating it yields CASSPWDSGVQETQYF.

The chain carries TRBV28 and TRBJ1-2; TRBD1 aligns across 7 bases. The CDR3 has 14 amino acids. The V and J ends lost 7 bases and 8 bases, in that order; junction bases with no gene match: 13. The germline gives CDR1 MDHEN, CDR2 SYDVKM. The CDR3 sequence is CASTQTGQRAGYTF. CDR3 nucleotide sequence: TGTGCCAGCACCCAGACAGGGCAGCGGGCCGGCTACACCTTC.

The chain is built from TRBV12-3 or TRBV12-4 and TRBJ1-1; D ambiguous. The V end was cut by 2 bases, the J end by 5 bases, with 9 bases between. This CDR3 contains 13 residues. CDR3 nucleotide sequence: TGTGCCAGCAGTTTAATAGTGCGGACTGAAGCTTTCTTT. This codes for CASSLIVRTEAFF.

V and J are TRBV13 and TRBJ2-7; 7 bases align to TRBD1. V shed 6 bases and J 4 bases; nucleotides not matched to a gene: 9. Germline V gene lookup returns CDR1 PRHDT and CDR2 FYEKMQ (reference sequence). The CDR3 runs to 14 residues. The CDR3 is CASRTKGDSYEQYF. For the CDR3, the DNA is TGTGCCAGCAGGACGAAGGGGGACAGTTACGAGCAGTACTTC.

The V call is TRBV3-1 (or the pseudogene TRBV3-2), the J call TRBJ2-6, with D perhaps being TRBD1 or TRBD2 (5 bases each). Trimming left V 3 bases short and J 2 bases short, with 14 bases between. Germline loops: CDR1 LGHDT, CDR2 YNNKEL (reference sequence). The length of the CDR3 is 17 residues. The CDR3 sequence: CASSQKPRDPGANVLTF. In nucleotides, the CDR3 is TGTGCCAGCAGCCAGAAACCCAGGGACCCTGGGGCCAACGTCCTGACTTTC.

CDR3 region: CASSDSFGTGDSPLHF. The DNA of the CDR3 is TGTGCCAGCAGTGACTCGTTTGGGACAGGGGACTCACCCCTCCACTTT. The chain uses TRBV6-4 and TRBJ1-6; TRBD1 agrees at 10 bases. CDR3 length: 16 amino acids. The V gene's germline CDR1 is MRHNA and CDR2 SNTAGT. V dropped 0 bases and J dropped 10; count of bases not matched to a gene: 6.

The rearrangement uses TRBV3-1 (or the pseudogene TRBV3-2) and TRBJ1-5; no clear D. Germline CDR1 LGHDT, CDR2 YNNKEL (reference sequence). The CDR3 covers 15 residues. The germline V and J ends were trimmed by 0 bases and 4 bases, with 10 bases remaining between them. This chain's CDR3 is CASSQDRVQNQPQHF. The CDR3, as DNA: TGTGCCAGCAGCCAAGACCGGGTCCAGAATCAGCCCCAGCATTTT.

This clone appeared a single time. The V gene is TRBV3-1 (or the pseudogene TRBV3-2), the J gene TRBJ1-1, with a possible D match to TRBD1 (6 bases). Trimming took 0 bases from V and 5 from J, leaving 13 bases between them. From germline, CDR1 is LGHDT and CDR2 YNNKEL (reference sequence). The CDR3 length is 15 residues. CDR3 in DNA: TGTGCCAGCAGCCAAGATGTTCGGGGGCAGACTGAAGCTTTCTTT. Encoded protein: CASSQDVRGQTEAFF.

The J gene is TRBJ2-1, the V gene TRBV9, with a weak D call TRBD1 (6 bases). This CDR3 is built from 16 residues. The ends were cut back, 0 bases at V and 0 bases at J, with 10 bases in the middle. Looked up from germline, CDR1 is SGDLS and CDR2 is YYNGEE. The CDR3 DNA sequence: TGTGCCAGCAGCGTAGCTGGGGGCAGCTCCTACAATGAGCAGTTCTTC. Translating it yields CASSVAGGSSYNEQFF. Full variable domain (rest looked up from reference TRBV9 and TRBJ2-1): DSGVTQTPKHLITATGQRVTLRCSPRSGDLSVYWYQQSLDQGLQFLIQYYNGEERAKGNILERFSAQQFPDLHSELNLSSLELGDSALYFCASSVAGGSSYNEQFFGPGTRLTVL.

This chain joins TRBV28 and TRBJ2-2, with D perhaps matching TRBD1 or TRBD2 (6 bases each). CDR1 and CDR2 (germline): MDHEN, SYDVKM. The V and J ends lost 6 bases and 5 bases respectively, with 16 bases between them. The CDR3 spans 15 residues. The CDR3 DNA reads TGTGCCAGCAGACGTTGGGGGGCGAGAACCGGGGAGCTGTTTTTT. It codes for CASRRWGARTGELFF.

The chain couples TRBV30 to TRBJ1-6; TRBD1 might be the D (5 bases). Trimming cost V 8 bases and J 7 bases, with 15 bases left between them. CDR1 GTSNPN and CDR2 SVGIG come from the germline V gene (reference sequence). The CDR3 has 13 residues. CDR3 bases: TGTGCCGCGGGGGAGGGCCAGAATTCACCCCTCCACTTT. Translating it yields CAAGEGQNSPLHF.

This chain links TRBV30 with TRBJ1-2; 9 bases map to TRBD1. This CDR3 region has 18 residues. From germline, CDR1 is GTSNPN and CDR2 SVGIG (reference sequence). V was clipped by 3 bases and J by 2 bases; unmatched bases: 16. CDR3 in amino acids: CAWSSIRDRVGGNYGYTF. The CDR3 DNA reads TGTGCCTGGAGCTCGATCCGGGACAGGGTTGGGGGCAACTATGGCTACACCTTC.

V usage is TRBV9 and J usage is TRBJ2-3; 7 bases are shared with TRBD2. The germline V gene has CDR1 SGDLS and CDR2 YYNGEE. This CDR3 has 12 residues. V dropped 5 bases and J dropped 4; count of bases not matched to a gene: 1. CDR3 amino acids: CASSAGADTQYF. CDR3 coding DNA: TGTGCCAGCAGTGCGGGGGCAGATACGCAGTATTTT.

J is TRBJ2-3 and V is TRBV9; D is undetermined. CDR1 and CDR2 from the germline V gene are SGDLS and YYNGEE. V gave up 0 bases and J gave up 4 bases, with 18 bases separating them. The CDR3 consists of 17 residues. Here the CDR3 reads CASSVGALPTRADTQYF. The CDR3 DNA reads as TGTGCCAGCAGCGTAGGAGCGCTCCCAACCCGCGCAGATACGCAGTATTTT.